The 30 T cell receptor beta chains below all came from one sample that was sequenced in a study of T cells after yellow fever vaccination. TCRdb recomputed calls from the 5' RACE reads with MiXCR, one row per CDR3 protein. The repertoire holds around 500,000 distinct CDR3 sequences, with just over 20% as singletons. Sample: PBMCs, taken less than 25 days after the first yellow fever vaccination. These receptors were taken from a man younger than 35 who received the YFV17D yellow fever vaccine.

This clonotype occurred many times. The genes are TRBV15 and TRBJ2-7; 10 bases map to TRBD2. After removal of 4 bases from V and 5 bases from J, the junction contained 2 bases not matched to a gene. The germline CDR1 and CDR2 sequences are LNHNV and YYDKDF (reference sequence). There are 13 residues in the CDR3. This chain's CDR3 is CATSTGLANEQYF. The DNA for the CDR3 is TGTGCCACCAGCACGGGACTAGCGAACGAGCAGTACTTC.

V is TRBV6-5 and J is TRBJ2-1, with a tentative D call TRBD1 (6 bases). V dropped 2 bases and J dropped 1 base, with 9 bases sitting between them. This CDR3 has 15 amino acids. Germline V lookup: CDR1 MNHEY, CDR2 SVGAGI. The CDR3 bases are TGTGCCAGCAGTTACCGGACAGTTTCCTACAATGAGCAGTTCTTC. Residues: CASSYRTVSYNEQFF.

This clonotype was counted a few times. V is TRBV20-1 and J is TRBJ1-2; D not certain. The V gene's germline CDR1 is DFQATT and CDR2 SNEGSKA (reference sequence). Trimming left V 6 bases short and J 5 bases short, with 16 bases between. This CDR3 is 13 amino acids long. CDR3 nucleotide sequence: TGCAGTGCCATGGGCCCCGAGGATTATGGCTACACCTTC. Its translation is CSAMGPEDYGYTF.

The rearrangement links TRBV10-1 to TRBJ2-7; 9 positions agree with TRBD1. The CDR3 runs 14 residues. Per the germline V gene, CDR1 is WNHNN and CDR2 is SYGVQD (reference sequence). Germline trimming cut 5 bases from V and 7 bases from J; bases unmatched to any gene: 9. The CDR3 is CASSRTGEAWEQYF. The CDR3 nucleotides are TGCGCCAGCAGTCGGACAGGGGAGGCGTGGGAGCAGTACTTC.

This chain joins TRBV9 and TRBJ2-7; possibly TRBD1 for D (6 bases). Germline V gives CDR1 SGDLS, CDR2 YYNGEE. Trimming removed 0 bases from V and 2 bases from J, with 9 bases in between. This CDR3 contains 14 residues. The DNA for the CDR3 is TGTGCCAGCAGCGTAGGCAGGGGTCCCTACGAGCAGTACTTC. Translating it yields CASSVGRGPYEQYF.

This clonotype was seen a handful of times. The V and J genes are TRBV6-1 and TRBJ2-3; D perhaps matches TRBD1 (5 bases). Germline-derived CDR1 and CDR2 are MNHNS and SASEGT. Trimming removed 8 bases at V and 1 base at J, with 10 bases between. This CDR3 contains 13 residues. The CDR3 sequence: CASGKGGTDTQYF. Here the CDR3 DNA reads TGTGCCAGCGGGAAAGGGGGCACAGATACGCAGTATTTT.

V gene TRBV7-3 combines with J gene TRBJ2-7, with 10 bases fitting TRBD2. Trimming cost V 4 bases and J 6 bases; bases outside gene matches: 6. CDR1 SGHTA and CDR2 FQGTGA come from the germline V gene. The CDR3 totals 14 residues. CDR3 loop: CASSYLAGESEQYF. The CDR3 DNA is TGTGCCAGCAGCTATCTAGCGGGGGAGAGCGAGCAGTACTTC. The full variable domain, its missing parts supplied by reference TRBV7-3 and TRBJ2-7, is GAGVSQTPSNKVTEKGKYVELRCDPISGHTALYWYRQSLGQGPEFLIYFQGTGAADDSGLPNDRFFAVRPEGSVSTLKIQRTERGDSAVYLCASSYLAGESEQYFGPGTRLTVT.

This clonotype was seen repeatedly, ten times or more. The chain employs TRBV5-5 and TRBJ1-2, with 7 bases aligning to TRBD1. Per the germline V gene, CDR1 is SGHKS and CDR2 is YYEKEE (reference sequence). Losses at the gene ends were 4 bases for V and 2 bases for J; bases not matched to a gene: 5. The CDR3 sequence is 14 residues long. CDR3 loop: CASSPGDSNYGYTF. For the CDR3, the DNA is TGTGCCAGCAGCCCGGGGGACAGCAACTATGGCTACACCTTC.

The rearrangement uses TRBV4-1 and TRBJ2-7, with 11 positions matching TRBD2. Germline V gene data show CDR1 as MGHRA and CDR2 as YSYEKL. The V segment lost 0 bases and the J segment 2 bases; nucleotides outside the gene matches: 3. The CDR3 is 16 residues long. CDR3 nucleotide sequence: TGCGCCAGCAGCCAAGAGCTAGCGGGGGGAACCTACGAGCAGTACTTC. Translated, it gives CASSQELAGGTYEQYF.

The V gene is TRBV6-1, the J gene TRBJ2-1, with 12 nucleotides matching TRBD2. V lost 6 bases to trimming and J lost 4 bases; unmatched junction nucleotides: 4. From germline, CDR1 is MNHNS and CDR2 SASEGT. The CDR3 is made up of 15 amino acids. The CDR3 loop is CASRDLAGGYNEQFF. DNA of the CDR3: TGTGCCAGCAGGGACCTAGCGGGGGGGTACAATGAGCAGTTCTTC.

This clonotype was observed a few times. CDR3 in DNA: TGCAGTGCTAGGAACAGGGGCACTGAAGCTTTCTTT. This translates into CSARNRGTEAFF. The chain combines TRBV20-1 with TRBJ1-1; the match to TRBD1 covers 7 bases. Germline CDR1 DFQATT, CDR2 SNEGSKA (reference sequence). The CDR3 contains 12 residues. Trimming cost V 3 bases and J 4 bases; bases outside gene matches: 2.

In its sample, this clonotype was seen a few times. This chain links TRBV9 with TRBJ1-6; TRBD1 agrees at 7 bases. The CDR3 has 16 residues. Germline CDR1 and CDR2: SGDLS and YYNGEE. With 5 bases clipped from V and 2 bases from J, the junction kept 7 bases outside the gene matches. The CDR3 DNA is TGTGCCAGCAGTCTGACAGGGACGACCTATAATTCACCCCTCCACTTT. Protein product: CASSLTGTTYNSPLHF.

The rearrangement uses TRBV20-1 and TRBJ2-2; tentatively, D is TRBD1 or TRBD2 (5 bases each). V lost 5 bases to trimming and J lost 3 bases, with 10 bases between them. Germline values: CDR1 DFQATT, CDR2 SNEGSKA (reference sequence). There are 13 residues in the CDR3. CDR3 loop: CSAGGRDTGELFF. In DNA form, the CDR3 reads TGCAGTGCTGGGGGACGCGACACCGGGGAGCTGTTTTTT.

The chain employs TRBV21-1 and TRBJ2-2; TRBD1, the table's D call, was not compared with the DNA. TRBV21-1 is a pseudogene. The CDR3 loop spans 13 amino acids. CDR3 nucleotides: TGTGCCAGCAAGGGGGGCGAGGCCGGGGAGCTGTTTTTT. This codes for CASKGGEAGELFF.

This chain links TRBV12-3 or TRBV12-4 with TRBJ2-7; D tentatively reads TRBD1 or TRBD2 (6 bases each). This CDR3 is 18 amino acids long. With 3 bases removed from V and 3 bases from J, the gap between germline ends came to 24 bases. CDR3 bases: TGTGCCAGCAGTTTGGTTCCGTTAGGGGGGCGTCTTGTCTACGAGCAGTACTTC. It is translated as CASSLVPLGGRLVYEQYF.

This clonotype has a handful of counts. The chain uses TRBV7-9 and TRBJ2-3; D gene unclear. Trimming took off 2 bases at V and 2 bases at J, with 5 bases between the two ends. The CDR3 is 13 residues long. The V gene's germline CDR1 is SEHNR and CDR2 FQNEAQ (reference sequence). CDR3 in DNA: TGTGCCAGCAGCTTATTTTACACAGATACGCAGTATTTT. It specifies CASSLFYTDTQYF.

J is TRBJ2-1 and V is TRBV7-9, with 7 bases fitting TRBD1. The CDR3 runs 13 residues. Trimming cost V 7 bases and J 9 bases; bases outside gene matches: 9. CDR1 SEHNR and CDR2 FQNEAQ come from the germline V gene (reference sequence). This CDR3 reads CASIATGKGEQFF. CDR3 DNA sequence: TGTGCCAGCATCGCGACAGGGAAGGGTGAGCAGTTCTTC.

For the CDR3, the DNA is TGTGCCAGCAGCGCCGGACAGGCCCACGGGGAGCTGTTTTTT. Amino acid sequence: CASSAGQAHGELFF. The chain is built from TRBV7-9 and TRBJ2-2; 7 bases match TRBD1. J gave up 7 bases and V 5 bases, and 7 bases lay outside the gene matches. Germline CDR1 and CDR2: SEHNR and FQNEAQ (reference sequence). This CDR3 comprises 14 residues.

This clonotype occurred many times. V is TRBV7-2 and J is TRBJ1-1; tentatively, D is TRBD1 (6 bases). Trimming took off 6 bases at V and 1 base at J, with 15 bases between the two ends. Germline V CDR1 and CDR2: SGHTA, FQGNSA. This CDR3 is built from 15 residues. CDR3 coding DNA: TGTGCCAGCAGACCCACAGGGTTTGGGAACACTGAAGCTTTCTTT. Its protein product is CASRPTGFGNTEAFF. Full variable domain (rest looked up from reference TRBV7-2 and TRBJ1-1): GAGVSQSPSNKVTEKGKDVELRCDPISGHTALYWYRQSLGQGLEFLIYFQGNSAPDKSGLPSDRFSAERTGGSVSTLTIQRTQQEDSAVYLCASRPTGFGNTEAFFGQGTRLTVV.

The sample holds a few counts of this clonotype. CDR3 sequence (DNA): TGTGCCAGCAGTTACTCGGTTGGGCGTAAGACCCAGTACTTC. It is translated as CASSYSVGRKTQYF. This chain connects TRBV6-5 to TRBJ2-5; D call uncertain. Trimming removed 0 bases from V and 6 bases from J, with 11 bases in between. CDR1 is MNHEY, CDR2 SVGAGI, per germline. The CDR3 sequence is 14 residues long.

This chain links TRBV2 with TRBJ2-3, with 7 bases aligning to TRBD2. Trimming took 1 base from V and 1 from J; bases not matched to a gene: 2. The CDR3 is 15 residues long. Per germline, CDR1 SNHLY and CDR2 FYNNEI. In DNA, the CDR3 is TGTGCCAGCAGTGAAGGCCGGGGGGGCACAGATACGCAGTATTTT. This translates into CASSEGRGGTDTQYF.

The J gene is TRBJ2-1, the V gene TRBV5-1; tentatively, D is TRBD2 (5 bases). The CDR3 has 14 amino acids. Germline lookup yields CDR1 SGHRS and CDR2 YFSETQ. V was trimmed by 4 bases and J by 5 bases, leaving 13 bases between them. The CDR3 spells CASSPAGLHNEQFF. The DNA of the CDR3 is TGCGCCAGCAGCCCAGCCGGACTGCACAATGAGCAGTTCTTC.

The J gene is TRBJ2-7, the V gene TRBV12-3 or TRBV12-4; perhaps D is TRBD1 or TRBD2 (5 bases each). The CDR3 is 15 residues long. Trimming took off 6 bases at V and 5 bases at J, with 20 bases between the two ends. The chain's CDR3 is CASRRDRDPRDEQYF. The CDR3 DNA follows: TGTGCCAGCAGACGAGACCGGGACCCGCGGGACGAGCAGTACTTC.

This clonotype appeared a few times. The rearrangement links TRBV2 to TRBJ1-6; 8 bases align to TRBD1. This CDR3 is 15 amino acids long. With V trimmed by 4 bases and J by 15 bases, 14 bases remained unmatched. Germline V lookup: CDR1 SNHLY, CDR2 FYNNEI. The CDR3, as DNA: TGTGCCAGCAGTGGGCTTCGGCAGGGGGCCCGACACCTCCACTTT. Translation: CASSGLRQGARHLHF.

This clonotype was counted only a few times. The chain joins TRBV20-1 to TRBJ1-2; D remains unclear. The germline V and J ends were trimmed by 0 bases and 0 bases, with 8 bases remaining between them. The CDR3 spans 14 residues. The germline gives CDR1 DFQATT, CDR2 SNEGSKA (reference sequence). The CDR3 region has the DNA TGCAGTGCTAGAGAGACACCCCCTAACTATGGCTACACCTTC. This gives the protein CSARETPPNYGYTF.

J is TRBJ2-7 and V is TRBV5-1; D remains unclear. The germline V gene encodes CDR1 SGHRS and CDR2 YFSETQ. With 0 bases removed from V and 2 bases from J, the gap between germline ends came to 9 bases. This CDR3 region has 14 residues. CDR3: CASSLVGGAYEQYV. The CDR3 DNA reads as TGCGCCAGCAGCTTGGTTGGTGGGGCCTACGAGCAGTACGTC.

The chain employs TRBV11-1 and TRBJ2-2; 8 bases agree with TRBD1. The V gene end was trimmed by 5 bases and the J gene end by 1 base; junction bases not matched to a gene: 3. Per germline, CDR1 SGHAT and CDR2 FQDESV (reference sequence). The CDR3 spans 15 residues. This CDR3 reads CASSPGGENTGELFF. In DNA form, the CDR3 reads TGTGCCAGCAGCCCAGGGGGCGAGAACACCGGGGAGCTGTTTTTT.

The V call is TRBV7-9, the J call TRBJ1-3; D not resolved. CDR1 SEHNR and CDR2 FQNEAQ come from the germline V gene (reference sequence). The V end lost 4 bases, the J end lost 4 bases, and 11 bases lay between the germline ends. This CDR3 spans 14 amino acids. The CDR3, as DNA: TGTGCCAGCAGCTCACTAGCGTCCGGAAACACCATATATTTT. Amino acids: CASSSLASGNTIYF.

The chain uses TRBV7-6 and TRBJ2-3, with 10 positions matching TRBD2. J was trimmed by 2 bases and V by 2 bases; bases with no gene match: 7. The CDR3 is 17 residues long. The V gene's germline CDR1 is SGHVS and CDR2 FNYEAQ. The CDR3 DNA follows: TGTGCCAGCAGCTTAAGGGCTAGCGGGGGCCACACAGATACGCAGTATTTT. Protein sequence: CASSLRASGGHTDTQYF.

About this clonotype: Its ends do not fully match the called genes, so a read error is possible. This chain joins TRBV5-1 and TRBJ1-1; D unresolved. Germline CDR1 and CDR2: SGHRS and YFSETQ. CDR3 length equals 13 residues. CDR3 sequence (DNA): TGCGACAGCAGCTACGGCACGGGCGCTGAAGCTTTCTTT. This gives the protein CDSSYGTGAEAFF.